Below, 16 T cell receptor beta chains from the same sample are listed, as sequenced in a study of beta chain features in type 1 diabetes. Expressed TCRB transcripts were sequenced because the entire RNA isolate underwent reverse transcription. Libraries were prepared by immunoSEQ multiplex PCR; TCRdb keeps only in-frame clonotypes and omits some of them. The sample has around 300,000 clones; 11% are singletons. Sequencing was done on a sample of naive CD4+ T cells from blood. The receptors come from a woman younger than 45 in good health.

The rearrangement uses TRBV28 and TRBJ2-5; TRBD2 matches at 7 bases. Germline V lookup: CDR1 MDHEN, CDR2 SYDVKM. The junction had 3 bases not matched to a gene; V was cut back by 7 bases and J by 1 base. The CDR3 contains 13 residues. The CDR3 region has the DNA TGTGCCAGCACGCTAGCGGTCCAAGAGACCCAGTACTTC. It specifies CASTLAVQETQYF.

The sample holds a few counts of this clone. This chain uses TRBV28 with TRBJ1-2; D remains unclear. CDR3 length: 13 amino acids. The germline V gene has CDR1 MDHEN and CDR2 SYDVKM. Trimming removed 8 bases at V and 0 bases at J, with 10 bases between. This chain's CDR3 is CASEQDTNYGYTF. DNA for the CDR3: TGTGCCAGCGAACAAGACACTAACTATGGCTACACCTTC.

This clone was seen only a few times. This chain links TRBV7-2 with TRBJ2-7; TRBD2 matches 7 bases. There are 15 residues in the CDR3. Trimming removed 2 bases from V and 0 bases from J; junction bases left unmatched: 4. Germline CDR1 is SGHTA and CDR2 is FQGNSA. This CDR3 reads CASSLSGITSYEQYF. CDR3 coding DNA: TGTGCCAGCAGCTTAAGCGGGATCACCTCCTACGAGCAGTACTTC. The variable domain in full, with the rest retrieved from reference TRBV7-2 and TRBJ2-7, is GAGVSQSPSNKVTEKGKDVELRCDPISGHTALYWYRQSLGQGLEFLIYFQGNSAPDKSGLPSDRFSAERTGGSVSTLTIQRTQQEDSAVYLCASSLSGITSYEQYFGPGTRLTVT.

The rearrangement uses TRBV30 and TRBJ2-1; 10 nucleotides align to TRBD2. Germline V gene lookup returns CDR1 GTSNPN and CDR2 SVGIG (reference sequence). The V and J ends lost 6 bases and 1 base, in that order; junction bases with no gene match: 3. The CDR3 consists of 14 residues. CDR3 sequence reads: CACSSGSSYNEQFF. CDR3 coding DNA: TGTGCCTGTTCTAGCGGGAGTTCCTACAATGAGCAGTTCTTC.

The chain is built from TRBV4-3 and TRBJ1-2; a weak D match, TRBD1 (6 bases). The V end lost 3 bases, the J end lost 4 bases, and 18 bases lay between the germline ends. Germline V lookup: CDR1 LGHNA, CDR2 YSLEER. The CDR3 runs 16 residues. DNA for the CDR3: TGCGCCAGCAGCCAGGATACAGGGCCCCGTGGCTATGGCTACACCTTC. It encodes CASSQDTGPRGYGYTF.

This clone appeared a few times. The chain recombines TRBV25-1 with TRBJ1-2, with D perhaps matching TRBD1 (6 bases). The ends were cut back, 3 bases at V and 2 bases at J, with 10 bases in the middle. The CDR3 extends over 14 amino acids. Germline-derived CDR1 and CDR2 are MGHDK and SYGVNS. DNA of the CDR3: TGTGCCAGCAGTGACCGGACAGACAACTATGGCTACACCTTC. It is translated as CASSDRTDNYGYTF.

The CDR3 reads CASSPQGPGYTF. CDR3 bases: TGTGCCAGCAGTCCGCAGGGTCCGGGCTACACCTTC. This chain joins TRBV28 and TRBJ1-2, with D possibly matching TRBD1 (5 bases). CDR1 and CDR2 from the germline V gene are MDHEN and SYDVKM. This CDR3 spans 12 amino acids. V was clipped by 5 bases and J by 8 bases, with 12 bases between them.

This sequence joins TRBV30 and TRBJ2-5, with D hard to call. The ends were cut back, 5 bases at V and 1 base at J, with 5 bases in the middle. This CDR3 has 11 residues. Germline CDR1 is GTSNPN and CDR2 is SVGIG (reference sequence). CDR3 amino acids: CAWVGQETQYF. CDR3 sequence (DNA): TGTGCCTGGGTCGGCCAAGAGACCCAGTACTTC.

This chain connects TRBV25-1 to TRBJ2-4, with D perhaps matching TRBD2 (5 bases). V was cut by 5 bases and J by 0 bases, with 8 bases left in between. The length of the CDR3 is 14 residues. Germline lookup yields CDR1 MGHDK and CDR2 SYGVNS. The CDR3 sequence: CASSSLAAKNIQYF. CDR3 sequence (DNA): TGTGCCAGCAGTTCCCTAGCAGCCAAAAACATTCAGTACTTC.

The chain employs TRBV30 and TRBJ2-7; 7 nucleotides align to TRBD1. V lost 1 base and J lost 3; bases outside the gene matches: 0. Germline CDR1 is GTSNPN and CDR2 is SVGIG (reference sequence). The CDR3 is 12 residues long. The CDR3 DNA sequence: TGTGCCTGGAGTGGACAGGGCTACGAGCAGTACTTC. It specifies CAWSGQGYEQYF.

There are a few counts of this clone. This chain uses TRBV5-6 with TRBJ2-7, with TRBD1 identical over 7 bases. The V gene end was trimmed by 3 bases and the J gene end by 4 bases; junction bases not matched to a gene: 7. The CDR3 is 14 residues long. Per germline, CDR1 SGHDT and CDR2 YYEEEE. This CDR3 is CASSSKDRAYEQYF. CDR3 in DNA: TGTGCCAGCAGCTCAAAAGACAGGGCTTACGAGCAGTACTTC. Drawing the rest from reference TRBV5-6 and TRBJ2-7, the complete variable domain is DAGVTQSPTHLIKTRGQQVTLRCSPKSGHDTVSWYQQALGQGPQFIFQYYEEEERQRGNFPDRFSGHQFPNYSSELNVNALLLGDSALYLCASSSKDRAYEQYFGPGTRLTVT.

This chain links TRBV4-2 with TRBJ2-1; 13 bases agree with TRBD2. The V segment lost 0 bases and the J segment 7 bases; nucleotides outside the gene matches: 3. The CDR3 runs to 16 residues. Germline lookup yields CDR1 LGHNA and CDR2 YNFKEQ. CDR3 loop: CASSQETSGRANEQFF. The CDR3 bases are TGTGCCAGCAGCCAAGAAACTAGCGGGAGGGCTAATGAGCAGTTCTTC.

The chain couples TRBV4-3 to TRBJ1-1; D is ambiguous. This CDR3 has 15 residues. Germline V gene data show CDR1 as LGHNA and CDR2 as YSLEER. V was shortened by 0 bases and J by 2 bases, with 10 bases between the two germline ends. The CDR3 DNA reads TGCGCCAGCAGCCAAGATCGAAGAGGAAACACTGAAGCTTTCTTT. It yields the protein CASSQDRRGNTEAFF.

This clone has just a few counts. The rearrangement links TRBV7-8 to TRBJ2-1, with 8 bases identical to TRBD2. The CDR3 is 16 amino acids. Germline CDR1 and CDR2: SGHVS and FQNEAQ. Losses at the gene ends were 4 bases for V and 5 bases for J; bases not matched to a gene: 10. The CDR3 DNA reads TGTGCCAGCAGCTCAGCGGGAGCAAATGCCCACAATGAGCAGTTCTTC. Its translation is CASSSAGANAHNEQFF.

The chain employs TRBV28 and TRBJ1-1; 7 bases are a match to TRBD1. The germline CDR1 and CDR2 sequences are MDHEN and SYDVKM. The CDR3 is made up of 17 amino acids. Trimming at V came to 3 bases and at J to 4 bases, leaving 14 bases not matched to a gene. The CDR3: CASSFLSDRVVFTEAFF. As DNA, the CDR3 is TGTGCCAGCAGTTTCCTTTCTGACAGGGTGGTGTTCACTGAAGCTTTCTTT.

The gene calls are TRBV27 and TRBJ2-3; TRBD2 aligns across 10 bases. The J segment lost 4 bases and the V segment lost 5 bases, leaving 15 bases of the junction unmatched. The CDR3 contains 18 residues. Germline-derived CDR1 and CDR2 are MNHEY and SMNVEV (reference sequence). The CDR3 nucleotides read TGTGCCAGCAGTGGCCGGCGGGGACTAGCGCCAGGCCCAGATACGCAGTATTTT. Residues: CASSGRRGLAPGPDTQYF.